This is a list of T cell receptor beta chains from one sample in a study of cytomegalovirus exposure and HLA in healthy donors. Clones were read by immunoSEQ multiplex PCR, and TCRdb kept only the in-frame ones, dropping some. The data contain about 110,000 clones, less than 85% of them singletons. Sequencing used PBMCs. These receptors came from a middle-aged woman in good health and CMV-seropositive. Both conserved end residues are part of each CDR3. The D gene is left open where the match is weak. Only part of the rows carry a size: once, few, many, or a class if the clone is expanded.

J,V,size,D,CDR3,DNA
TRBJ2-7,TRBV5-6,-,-,CASSLWGLEQYF,TGTGCCAGCAGCTTGTGGGGGCTCGAGCAGTACTTC
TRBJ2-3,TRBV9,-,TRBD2,CASSSSVGGVTDTQYF,TGTGCCAGCAGCTCCTCGGTCGGGGGGGTAACAGATACGCAGTATTTT
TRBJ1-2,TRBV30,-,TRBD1,CAGPGGAGYGYTF,TGTGCCGGGCCAGGGGGCGCGGGCTATGGCTACACCTTC
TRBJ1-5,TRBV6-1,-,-,CASSGEITGNQPQHF,TGTGCCAGCAGCGGCGAAATAACAGGGAATCAGCCCCAGCATTTT
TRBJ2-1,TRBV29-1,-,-,CSAGGQTTYNEQFF,TGCAGCGCCGGAGGGCAGACGACTTACAATGAGCAGTTCTTC
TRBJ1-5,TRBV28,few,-,CASSLERSYQPQHF,TGTGCCAGCAGTTTGGAGAGGTCTTATCAGCCCCAGCATTTT
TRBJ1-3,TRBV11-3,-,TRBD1,CASSLGGTGGNTIYF,TGTGCCAGCAGCTTAGGTGGGACAGGCGGAAACACCATATATTTT
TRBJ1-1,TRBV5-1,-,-,CASSLVFGDTEAFF,TGCGCCAGCAGCTTGGTTTTCGGAGACACTGAAGCTTTCTTT
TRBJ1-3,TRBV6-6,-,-,CASTTTGNTIYF,TGTGCCAGCACCACGACGGGTAACACCATATATTTT
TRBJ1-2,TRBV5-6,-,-,CASSPAPAGLAYGYTF,TGTGCCAGCAGCCCGGCCCCCGCGGGTCTCGCCTATGGCTACACCTTC
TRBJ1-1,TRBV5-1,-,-,CASRVAGGTEAFF,TGCGCCAGCAGGGTCGCGGGGGGCACTGAAGCTTTCTTT
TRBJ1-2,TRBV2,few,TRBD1,CASSETGGYGYTF,TGTGCCAGCAGTGAAACAGGGGGCTATGGCTACACCTTC
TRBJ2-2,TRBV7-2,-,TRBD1,CASSSDRVNTGELFF,TGTGCCAGCAGCTCGGACAGGGTGAACACCGGGGAGCTGTTTTTT
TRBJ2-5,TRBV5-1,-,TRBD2,CASSLGVAGVLETQYF,TGCGCCAGCAGCTTGGGGGTAGCGGGGGTTTTGGAGACCCAGTACTTC
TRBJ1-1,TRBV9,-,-,CASSVAVGESTEAFF,TGTGCCAGCAGCGTAGCAGTAGGGGAAAGCACTGAAGCTTTCTTT
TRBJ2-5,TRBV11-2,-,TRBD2,CASSLPTSSETQYF,TGTGCCAGCAGCTTACCGACTAGCTCAGAGACCCAGTACTTC
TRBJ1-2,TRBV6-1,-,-,CASSDRSRGYTF,TGTGCCAGCAGCGACAGGTCTCGAGGCTACACCTTC
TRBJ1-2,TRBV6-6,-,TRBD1,CASSYSRQGDYGYTF,TGTGCCAGCAGTTACTCGAGACAGGGGGACTATGGCTACACCTTC
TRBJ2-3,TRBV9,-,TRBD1,CASSGQGAPTDTQYF,TGTGCCAGCAGCGGACAGGGGGCCCCCACAGATACGCAGTATTTT
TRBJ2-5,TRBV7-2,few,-,CASSFYGETQYF,TGTGCCAGCAGCTTTTACGGTGAGACCCAGTACTTC
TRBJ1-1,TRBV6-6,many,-,CASTWGVDTEAFF,TGTGCCAGCACTTGGGGGGTTGACACTGAAGCTTTCTTT
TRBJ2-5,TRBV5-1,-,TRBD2,CASSLEWASGGAKTQYF,TGCGCCAGCAGCTTGGAATGGGCTAGCGGGGGGGCAAAGACCCAGTACTTC
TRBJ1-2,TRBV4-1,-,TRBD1,CASSQGGQGAYSGYTF,TGCGCCAGCAGCCAAGGGGGACAGGGGGCCTATTCTGGCTACACCTTC
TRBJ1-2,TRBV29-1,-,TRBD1,CSVAGTGGTYGYTF,TGCAGCGTTGCCGGGACAGGGGGAACCTACGGCTACACCTTC
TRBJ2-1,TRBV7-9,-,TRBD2,CASSPRLAAGEHNEQFF,TGTGCCAGCAGTCCCAGGCTAGCGGCGGGGGAGCACAATGAGCAGTTCTTC
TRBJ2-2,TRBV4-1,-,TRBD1,CASSPHPTGGGRTGELFF,TGCGCCAGCAGCCCCCACCCGACAGGGGGCGGGAGGACCGGGGAGCTGTTTTTT
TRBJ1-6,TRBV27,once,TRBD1,CASSLSTGNSPLHF,TGTGCCAGCAGTTTATCGACAGGGAATTCACCCCTCCACTTT
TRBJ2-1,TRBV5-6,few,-,CASSLYASSTHYNEQFF,TGTGCCAGCAGCTTATACGCCTCGTCTACTCACTACAATGAGCAGTTCTTC
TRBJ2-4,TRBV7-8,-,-,CASSPMRAPSAKNIQYF,TGTGCCAGCAGCCCCATGAGGGCGCCCTCGGCCAAAAACATTCAGTACTTC
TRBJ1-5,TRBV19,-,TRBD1,CASSQMTGPSNQPQHF,TGTGCCAGTAGCCAGATGACAGGGCCCAGCAATCAGCCCCAGCATTTT
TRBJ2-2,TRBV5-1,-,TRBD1,CASSFGTANTGELFF,TGCGCCAGCAGCTTCGGGACAGCCAACACCGGGGAGCTGTTTTTT
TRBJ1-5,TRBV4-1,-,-,CASSQVRGGNNQPQHF,TGCGCCAGCAGCCAAGTACGAGGGGGTAACAATCAGCCCCAGCATTTT